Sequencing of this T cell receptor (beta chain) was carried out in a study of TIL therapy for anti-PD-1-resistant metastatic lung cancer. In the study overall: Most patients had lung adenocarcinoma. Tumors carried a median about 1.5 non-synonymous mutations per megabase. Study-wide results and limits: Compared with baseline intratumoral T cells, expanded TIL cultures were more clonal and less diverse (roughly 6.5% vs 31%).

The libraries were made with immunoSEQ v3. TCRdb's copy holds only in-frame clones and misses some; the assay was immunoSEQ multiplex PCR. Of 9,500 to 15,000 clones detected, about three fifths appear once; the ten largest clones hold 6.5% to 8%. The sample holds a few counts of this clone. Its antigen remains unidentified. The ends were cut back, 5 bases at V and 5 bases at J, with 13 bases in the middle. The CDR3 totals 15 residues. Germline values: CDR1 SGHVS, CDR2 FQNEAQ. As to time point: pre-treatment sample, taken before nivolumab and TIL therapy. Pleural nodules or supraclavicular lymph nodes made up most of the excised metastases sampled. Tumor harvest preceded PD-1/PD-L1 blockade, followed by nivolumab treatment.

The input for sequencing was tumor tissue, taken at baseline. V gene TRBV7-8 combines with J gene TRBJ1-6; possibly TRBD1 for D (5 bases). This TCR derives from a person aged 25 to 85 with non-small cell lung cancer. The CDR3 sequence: CASSPSGVDNSPLHF. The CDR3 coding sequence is TGTGCCAGCAGCCCTTCGGGGGTAGATAATTCACCCCTCCACTTT.